This TCR beta chain was retrieved from a study of T-cell reconstitution after alpha-beta-depleted transplantation in children. This clonotype was seen more than once but under ten times. For TCRbeta, the library was prepared with unique molecular identifiers. From the PCR reads, TCRdb called clonotypes with MiXCR, one entry per CDR3 protein. The sample includes 80,000 to 95,000 distinct CDR3 sequences, approximately 8.4% seen only once; the top ten take 6.9%. V gave up 5 bases and J gave up 2 bases; unmatched junction bases: 4. Germline lookup yields CDR1 LGHDT and CDR2 YNNKEL (reference sequence). The CDR3 sequence is 15 residues long.

This rearrangement joins TRBV3-1 to TRBJ2-5, with 11 bases that match TRBD2. This specimen consisted of PBMCs from the stem cell graft donor, obtained from the stem cell graft. This receptor was taken from a human donor who donated a stem cell graft to a child with congenital amegakaryocytic thrombocytopenia. DNA for the CDR3: TGTGCCAGCAGCAAGGGACTAGCGGCACAAGAGACCCAGTACTTC. Its translation is CASSKGLAAQETQYF.